This T cell receptor beta chain comes out of a study of CD8 T cells in Susac syndrome. After extraction with the RNeasy kit, roughly 0.45 to 1 ug of the RNA was reverse transcribed using random hexamers. The TCR beta CDR3 was amplified by immunoSEQ multiplex PCR across 54 Vbeta, 13 Jbeta. MiXCR was run by TCRdb on the immunoSEQ multiplex PCR reads, yielding one entry per CDR3 protein. Counted here are 100,000 to 150,000 distinct CDR3 sequences, around 75% occurring once; the ten biggest clones make up roughly 0.48%. To note about this clonotype: A read error may account for a junction end that differs from germline.

This CDR3 region has 16 residues. The germline V gene encodes CDR1 MNHEY and CDR2 SVGAGI. Specimen: CD8+ T cells from PBMCs. The source is a human donor with multiple sclerosis. V usage is TRBV6-5 and J usage is TRBJ2-7, with D unclear. As DNA, the CDR3 is TGTGCCAGCAGTAACTCAGACACTTCGAGCTCCTACGAGCAGTACTTC. This encodes CASSNSDTSSSYEQYF.